The next 13 T cell receptor beta chains were all read from a single sample in a study of long-term antiretroviral therapy in people with HIV. Sequencing relied on immunoSEQ assay v3.0, run at survey level. Sequencing used immunoSEQ multiplex PCR; TCRdb keeps in-frame clones, though not all of them. The sample includes 25,000 to 35,000 clones, approximately 80% of them seen just once. The sample in question was unsorted PBMCs, obtained 3.1 years after starting antiretroviral therapy. All receptors derive from a woman in her forties or fifties with HIV.

This clone was seen more than once but under ten times. This sequence joins TRBV2 and TRBJ1-4, with 9 bases matching TRBD1. The junction had 7 bases not matched to a gene; V was cut back by 3 bases and J by 8 bases. The CDR3 totals 15 residues. Germline V gives CDR1 SNHLY, CDR2 FYNNEI. The chain's CDR3 is CASSDPGQGYEKLFF. DNA for the CDR3: TGTGCCAGCAGTGACCCGGGACAGGGTTACGAAAAACTGTTTTTT.

V usage is TRBV9 and J usage is TRBJ2-1; 7 nucleotides match TRBD1. The length of the CDR3 is 15 residues. Germline V gene lookup returns CDR1 SGDLS and CDR2 YYNGEE. The ends lost 3 bases at V and 10 bases at J; junction bases unmatched: 13. The CDR3 reads CASSGAGGSRGEQFF. CDR3 coding DNA: TGTGCCAGCAGCGGCGCAGGGGGATCAAGAGGGGAGCAGTTCTTC.

This clone was seen more than once but under ten times. V usage is TRBV4-1 and J usage is TRBJ1-1; no definite D call. The V gene lost 1 base and the J gene lost 1 base, with 7 bases spanning the gap. This CDR3 is 14 amino acids long. Looked up from germline, CDR1 is MGHRA and CDR2 is YSYEKL. The CDR3 DNA sequence: TGCGCCAGCAGCCAAGTCGTGGGGAACACTGAAGCTTTCTTT. This sequence encodes CASSQVVGNTEAFF.

The chain has TRBV5-6 and TRBJ2-1; perhaps TRBD2 as D (7 bases). Germline CDR1 and CDR2: SGHDT and YYEEEE. The CDR3 has 13 amino acids. Trimming pared 1 base from V and 15 bases from J, leaving 17 bases between. CDR3 region: CASSLHMAGAGFF. CDR3 nucleotide sequence: TGTGCCAGCAGCTTGCACATGGCGGGGGCCGGGTTCTTC.

This sequence joins TRBV2 and TRBJ2-2; 7 bases are a match to TRBD1. From germline, CDR1 is SNHLY and CDR2 FYNNEI. CDR3 length: 14 residues. V lost 6 bases, J lost 7 bases, and 8 bases stayed unmatched. The CDR3 DNA reads as TGTGCCAGCAGGGGTGGACAGGTCCGCGGGGAGCTGTTTTTT. Translated, it gives CASRGGQVRGELFF.

This CDR3 reads CASSWTANTGELFF. CDR3 nucleotide sequence: TGTGCCAGCAGCTGGACGGCGAACACCGGGGAGCTGTTTTTT. The chain uses TRBV7-2 and TRBJ2-2; no clear D. This CDR3 contains 14 residues. V lost 4 bases and J lost 0, with 6 bases in between. Germline V gene data show CDR1 as SGHTA and CDR2 as FQGNSA. Complete variable domain (other parts from reference TRBV7-2 and TRBJ2-2): GAGVSQSPSNKVTEKGKDVELRCDPISGHTALYWYRQSLGQGLEFLIYFQGNSAPDKSGLPSDRFSAERTGGSVSTLTIQRTQQEDSAVYLCASSWTANTGELFFGEGSRLTVL.

CDR3 in DNA: TGTGCCAGCAGTACACAGGGTTCTGGGGCCAACGTCCTGACTTTC. It is translated as CASSTQGSGANVLTF. The chain employs TRBV6-5 and TRBJ2-6, with D perhaps TRBD1 (6 bases). V was clipped by 5 bases and J by 1 base, with 9 bases between them. This CDR3 region has 15 residues. Germline CDR1 MNHEY, CDR2 SVGAGI.

This chain joins TRBV5-8 and TRBJ2-2, with 9 bases that match TRBD1. Germline loops: CDR1 SGHTS, CDR2 YDEGEE. This CDR3 comprises 12 residues. Written as DNA, the CDR3 is TGTGCTAGGGACAGGGTGGCCGGGGAGCTGTTTTTT. It codes for CARDRVAGELFF.

The CDR3 is CASSAVPAYEQYF. The CDR3 nucleotides read TGTGCCAGCTCAGCTGTACCGGCCTACGAGCAGTACTTC. The rearrangement links TRBV18 to TRBJ2-7; no definite D call. The germline V and J ends were trimmed by 5 bases and 2 bases, with 10 bases remaining between them. The CDR3 is 13 residues long. Germline V CDR1 and CDR2: KGHSH, LQKENI.

The chain carries TRBV10-3 and TRBJ1-2, with a possible D match to TRBD1 (6 bases). The germline V and J ends were trimmed by 2 bases and 8 bases, with 9 bases remaining between them. The CDR3 length is 12 residues. From germline, CDR1 is ENHRY and CDR2 SYGVKD. The CDR3 loop reads CAISETGIGYTF. The DNA of the CDR3 is TGTGCCATCAGTGAGACAGGGATAGGCTACACCTTC.

The chain links TRBV9 to TRBJ2-7; 10 positions agree with TRBD2. From germline, CDR1 is SGDLS and CDR2 YYNGEE. Trimming cost V 0 bases and J 3 bases; bases outside gene matches: 3. The CDR3 covers 15 residues. The CDR3 is CASSVGAGGDYEQYF. For the CDR3, the DNA is TGTGCCAGCAGCGTAGGAGCGGGGGGGGACTACGAGCAGTACTTC.

The CDR3 region is CARVGGPGDTQYF. In nucleotides, the CDR3 is TGTGCCAGGGTCGGGGGCCCAGGCGATACGCAGTATTTT. The chain employs TRBV2 and TRBJ2-3, with D perhaps TRBD1 or TRBD2 (6 bases each). Trimming left V 9 bases short and J 6 bases short, with 16 bases between. Germline CDR1 SNHLY, CDR2 FYNNEI. The CDR3 runs 13 residues.

The chain is built from TRBV6-6 and TRBJ2-2; 8 bases line up with TRBD1. The CDR3 has 14 residues. The germline gives CDR1 MNHNY, CDR2 SVGAGI (reference sequence). V gave up 7 bases and J gave up 4 bases; unmatched junction bases: 5. The CDR3 bases are TGTGCCAGCAAGGACAGGGTGGGCACCGGGGAGCTGTTTTTT. It translates to CASKDRVGTGELFF.